This T cell receptor beta chain was identified in a study of CD8 T cells in ankylosing spondylitis. This clonotype came up many times. Its antigen is unknown. Library preparation for TCR beta used quantitative 5'-RACE with molecular barcodes. TCRdb independently ran MiXCR on the 5' RACE reads; one entry per CDR3 protein. This table has about 260,000 distinct CDR3 sequences, roughly a quarter appearing once. Study-level points and caveats: Significant enrichment of disease-linked clones was reportedly seen in matched ankylosing spondylitis synovial fluid. Roughly eight highly homologous variants made up a TCR beta motif that seemed to typify ankylosing spondylitis blood. CD8+ by phenotype, disease-linked clones were relatively rare in peripheral blood.

V lost 6 bases, J lost 4 bases, and 16 bases lay in between. CDR3 length: 14 residues. Germline V CDR1 and CDR2: DFQATT, SNEGSKA (reference sequence). The receptor's source is a male donor with ankylosing spondylitis or in good health (not recorded which). The chain uses TRBV20-1 and TRBJ1-5, with D possibly matching TRBD1 (6 bases). Sample: blood, either unsorted or a sorted T cell fraction (not recorded which). CDR3 in DNA: TGCAGTGCCCTGGGGGGGCAGGGGAATCAGCCCCAGCATTTT. It codes for CSALGGQGNQPQHF.